Described below is a single TCR beta chain sequence and its context. Its antigen is not known. From the germline J gene comes the end of the CDR3, since the read stops 3 residues before it. Equal genomic DNA amounts from CVID and control samples were sequenced. Using immunoSEQ multiplex PCR, the repertoire was profiled, and TCRdb retains in-frame clones only, with some absent. Altogether about 26,000 clones were found in the sample, and no singletons occur. The sample comes from a study of T cell clonality in common variable immunodeficiency. Patients and controls were mostly of Caucasian heritage. No CVID subject was ill or on immunomodulatory drugs when sampled. Regarding the study as a whole: In common variable immunodeficiency, TCR beta chains reportedly carried fewer deletions and N-nucleotide insertions. Patient heterogeneity in the CVID cohort limited correlations between repertoire features and clinical complications.

CDR3 length: 13 amino acids. The ends were cut back, 3 bases at V and 1 base at J, with 10 bases in the middle. Germline V gene data show CDR1 as DFQATT and CDR2 as SNEGSKA (reference sequence). The rearrangement uses TRBV20-1 and TRBJ2-7, with D perhaps matching TRBD2 (5 bases). Sequenced sample: peripheral blood mononuclear cells. The sequence came from a human donor with common variable immunodeficiency. The CDR3 DNA, read in part, is TGCAGTGCTAGTGGAAGCGGATCCTACGAG. Encoded protein: CSASGSGSYE. The whole CDR3 reads CSASGSGSYEQYF.